This entry lists 32 T cell receptor beta chains sequenced from one sample in a study of CD8 T cells in ankylosing spondylitis. TCRdb processed the 5' RACE reads anew with MiXCR; each CDR3 protein has one entry. The sample carries under 150,000 distinct CDR3 sequences, around 15% recorded once. Sequenced material: blood, either unsorted or a sorted T cell fraction (not recorded which). The receptors stem from a female donor with ankylosing spondylitis or in good health (not recorded which).

This clonotype showed up many times. V usage is TRBV3-1 and J usage is TRBJ2-2, with D unclear. This CDR3 region has 14 residues. V gave up 0 bases and J gave up 1 base, with 3 bases separating them. CDR1 is LGHDT, CDR2 YNNKEL, per germline (reference sequence). DNA of the CDR3: TGTGCCAGCAGCCAAGAAATGAACACCGGGGAGCTGTTTTTT. Its translation is CASSQEMNTGELFF.

The chain is built from TRBV27 and TRBJ1-5, with a tentative D call TRBD1 (5 bases). The germline V and J ends were trimmed by 3 bases and 9 bases, with 12 bases remaining between them. The CDR3 has 13 residues. In germline, CDR1 is MNHEY, CDR2 SMNVEV (reference sequence). The CDR3 reads CASSFGGGMPQHF. DNA of the CDR3: TGTGCCAGCAGTTTCGGGGGTGGGATGCCCCAGCATTTT.

This clonotype was observed many times. This chain joins TRBV5-1 and TRBJ2-7; D is ambiguous. The CDR3 runs 13 residues. V lost 4 bases and J lost 1, with 9 bases in between. Germline V gene sequence: CDR1 SGHRS, CDR2 YFSETQ. The CDR3 reads CASSAGRSYEQYF. The CDR3, as DNA: TGCGCCAGCAGCGCCGGACGGTCCTACGAGCAGTACTTC.

This chain connects TRBV5-1 to TRBJ2-2; TRBD1 agrees at 8 bases. The germline V gene has CDR1 SGHRS and CDR2 YFSETQ. This CDR3 is 16 amino acids long. Trimming cost V 1 base and J 4 bases; bases outside gene matches: 6. CDR3 DNA: TGCGCCAGCAGCTTGAGAGTGACAGGGGTCACCGGGGAGCTGTTTTTT. This gives the protein CASSLRVTGVTGELFF.

The rearrangement joins TRBV18 to TRBJ2-7; TRBD1 aligns across 7 bases. The CDR3 spans 14 residues. The trim removed 4 bases at V and 3 bases at J, leaving 6 bases unmatched. Germline V gene sequence: CDR1 KGHSH, CDR2 LQKENI. In nucleotides, the CDR3 is TGTGCCAGCTCACTGGGACAGATCGACTACGAGCAGTACTTC. This encodes CASSLGQIDYEQYF. The full variable domain, in which reference TRBV18 and TRBJ2-7 provide the parts outside the CDR3, is NAGVMQNPRHLVRRRGQEARLRCSPMKGHSHVYWYRQLPEEGLKFMVYLQKENIIDESGMPKERFSAEFPKEGPSILRIQQVVRGDSAAYFCASSLGQIDYEQYFGPGTRLTVT.

With respect to this clonotype: This may be a read error, as it is one base from a much larger clone. V and J are TRBV3-1 and TRBJ1-2; D is unclear. CDR3 length: 12 residues. Germline values: CDR1 LGHDT, CDR2 YNNKEL (reference sequence). CDR3: CASSQVNYDYTF. As DNA, the CDR3 is TGTGCCAGCAGCCAAGTAAACTATGACTACACCTTC.

V is TRBV5-1 and J is TRBJ2-3; 9 nucleotides line up with TRBD2. There are 16 residues in the CDR3. Germline CDR1 is SGHRS and CDR2 is YFSETQ. V lost 5 bases and J lost 2; bases outside the gene matches: 9. The CDR3 DNA sequence: TGCGCCAGCAGAAGTATAGCGGGGGCCAACACAGATACGCAGTATTTT. Translation gives CASRSIAGANTDTQYF.

This clonotype came up a few times. The chain has TRBV4-2 and TRBJ2-3; TRBD2 aligns across 9 bases. CDR1 is LGHNA, CDR2 YNFKEQ, per germline. V gave up 2 bases and J gave up 4 bases; unmatched junction bases: 7. This CDR3 has 16 residues. In nucleotides, the CDR3 is TGTGCCAGCAGCCAAATGGCGGGGGGGCTTCCAGATACGCAGTATTTT. This encodes CASSQMAGGLPDTQYF.

The chain carries TRBV24-1 and TRBJ2-5; D may match TRBD1 or TRBD2 (7 bases each). The CDR3 has 15 residues. CDR1 and CDR2 from the germline V gene are KGHDR and SFDVKD. Trimming removed 1 base at V and 5 bases at J, with 13 bases between. The CDR3 here is CATSDFPGGVETQYF. The CDR3 coding sequence is TGTGCCACCAGTGATTTCCCAGGGGGGGTGGAGACCCAGTACTTC.

This clonotype was counted a few times. For the CDR3, the DNA is TGTGCCAGCAGTCCCACAGGGGGCGGGGGTCTCAATGAGCAGTTCTTC. Its protein is CASSPTGGGGLNEQFF. The chain joins TRBV6-2 or TRBV6-3 to TRBJ2-1, with 9 bases that match TRBD1. The J segment lost 6 bases and the V segment lost 5 bases, leaving 11 bases of the junction unmatched. CDR3 size: 16 residues. Germline V gene lookup returns CDR1 MNHEY and CDR2 SVGEGT.

The chain is built from TRBV20-1 and TRBJ2-7; no reliable D call. The CDR3 is 11 amino acids. CDR1 is DFQATT, CDR2 SNEGSKA, per germline (reference sequence). Trimming removed 1 base from V and 6 bases from J, with 7 bases in between. Written as DNA, the CDR3 is TGCAGTGCTAGAGTCTCCCCCGAGCAGTACTTC. This codes for CSARVSPEQYF.

About this clonotype: A read error may be the cause here, since a much bigger clone is one base away. The J gene is TRBJ1-6, the V gene TRBV5-1; D is possibly TRBD1 (6 bases). Per the germline V gene, CDR1 is SGHRS and CDR2 is YFSETQ. The CDR3 spans 14 residues. Trimming removed 6 bases from V and 8 bases from J, with 15 bases in between. In DNA form, the CDR3 reads TGCGCCAGCACGGCCGGGACAAGATATTCACCCCTCCACTTT. Translating it yields CASTAGTRYSPLHF.

This clonotype was seen many times. The CDR3 reads CASSSADTGELFF. The DNA of the CDR3 is TGCGCCAGCAGCTCGGCAGACACCGGGGAGCTGTTTTTT. The gene calls are TRBV5-1 and TRBJ2-2; no clear D gene. V lost 3 bases, J lost 3 bases, and 6 bases lay in between. CDR3 size: 13 residues. The germline V gene has CDR1 SGHRS and CDR2 YFSETQ. Based on the CDR3 plus reference TRBV5-1 and TRBJ2-2, the full variable domain is KAGVTQTPRYLIKTRGQQVTLSCSPISGHRSVSWYQQTPGQGLQFLFEYFSETQRNKGNFPGRFSGRQFSNSRSEMNVSTLELGDSALYLCASSSADTGELFFGEGSRLTVL.

The sample holds many counts of this clonotype. The V call is TRBV6-5, the J call TRBJ2-3; tentative D call: TRBD2 (7 bases). Germline CDR1 is MNHEY and CDR2 is SVGAGI. V dropped 4 bases and J dropped 6 bases, with 14 bases sitting between them. This CDR3 spans 14 amino acids. The CDR3 here is CASSSTGGVDTQYF. CDR3 bases: TGTGCCAGCAGTTCTACGGGGGGCGTTGATACGCAGTATTTT.

This clonotype was counted only a few times. The chain uses TRBV27 and TRBJ2-7; D is ambiguous. CDR1 is MNHEY, CDR2 SMNVEV, per germline (reference sequence). Trimming left V 3 bases short and J 11 bases short, with 2 bases between. CDR3 length equals 8 residues. Written as DNA, the CDR3 is TGTGCCAGCAGTTTCGAGTACTTC. It translates to CASSFEYF.

This clonotype showed up just a few times. In nucleotides, the CDR3 is TGTGCCTGGAGTACAGGGAGCTCTGGAAACACCATATATTTT. This sequence encodes CAWSTGSSGNTIYF. The gene calls are TRBV30 and TRBJ1-3, with D possibly TRBD1 on 6 matching bases. The length of the CDR3 is 14 residues. With 2 bases removed from V and 0 bases from J, the gap between germline ends came to 8 bases. Germline V lookup: CDR1 GTSNPN, CDR2 SVGIG (reference sequence).

This clonotype came up a few times. CDR3 nucleotides: TGTGCCAGCAGCCACTCGGGACAGCGAAGCGGGGGGCAGTTCTTC. It translates to CASSHSGQRSGGQFF. The chain employs TRBV3-1 and TRBJ2-1, with D possibly TRBD2 on 8 matching bases. Germline assignment: CDR1 LGHDT and CDR2 YNNKEL (reference sequence). This CDR3 has 15 residues. Trimming took off 3 bases at V and 12 bases at J, with 21 bases between the two ends.

The sample holds many counts of this clonotype. This sequence joins TRBV9 and TRBJ2-2; weak D call: TRBD1 (6 bases). Trimming pared 6 bases from V and 1 base from J, leaving 10 bases between. From germline, CDR1 is SGDLS and CDR2 YYNGEE. CDR3 length: 14 amino acids. In DNA, the CDR3 is TGTGCCAGCACGGCGACAGGGAACACCGGGGAGCTGTTTTTT. Protein product: CASTATGNTGELFF.

The chain uses TRBV9 and TRBJ2-3; D not certain. Germline loops: CDR1 SGDLS, CDR2 YYNGEE. The CDR3 sequence is 13 residues long. Deletions cut 0 bases from V and 0 bases from J, with 2 bases between. Here the CDR3 reads CASSVVSTDTQYF. The DNA of the CDR3 is TGTGCCAGCAGCGTAGTAAGCACAGATACGCAGTATTTT. Full variable domain (rest looked up from reference TRBV9 and TRBJ2-3): DSGVTQTPKHLITATGQRVTLRCSPRSGDLSVYWYQQSLDQGLQFLIQYYNGEERAKGNILERFSAQQFPDLHSELNLSSLELGDSALYFCASSVVSTDTQYFGPGTRLTVL.

This clonotype was detected ten times or more. V usage is TRBV3-1 and J usage is TRBJ1-1; a weak D match, TRBD1 (6 bases). This CDR3 is built from 13 residues. Per germline, CDR1 LGHDT and CDR2 YNNKEL (reference sequence). The V and J ends lost 1 base and 6 bases respectively, with 9 bases between them. The CDR3 loop is CASSQVGGAEAFF. In DNA, the CDR3 is TGTGCCAGCAGCCAAGTAGGGGGTGCTGAAGCTTTCTTT.

This clonotype was seen repeatedly, ten times or more. The chain joins TRBV10-3 to TRBJ1-5, with 9 bases matching TRBD1. V lost 9 bases and J lost 7; bases outside the gene matches: 7. Germline loops: CDR1 ENHRY, CDR2 SYGVKD. The length of the CDR3 is 13 residues. CDR3 bases: TGTGCCATTAACAGGGGGCCTGGGCAGCCCCAGCATTTT. It is translated as CAINRGPGQPQHF.

This clonotype appeared many times. V is TRBV18 and J is TRBJ1-2; 7 bases fit TRBD1. Germline V gene sequence: CDR1 KGHSH, CDR2 LQKENI. The CDR3 extends over 14 amino acids. Unmatched junction bases numbered 8, after V lost 6 bases and J lost 4 bases. The CDR3 protein is CASSPNRDSYGYTF. In nucleotides, the CDR3 is TGTGCCAGCTCGCCCAACCGGGACAGCTATGGCTACACCTTC.

In this sample, this clonotype turned up a few times. The V call is TRBV12-3 or TRBV12-4, the J call TRBJ2-3; D remains ambiguous. V dropped 7 bases and J dropped 1 base, with 9 bases sitting between them. This CDR3 is 13 amino acids long. As DNA, the CDR3 is TGTGCCAGCACCCAGTCGGGCACAGATACGCAGTATTTT. This translates into CASTQSGTDTQYF.

This clonotype was found many times. The genes are TRBV6-1 and TRBJ1-5; no definite D call. The CDR3 is 13 amino acids. In germline, CDR1 is MNHNS, CDR2 SASEGT. V was cut by 4 bases and J by 5 bases, with 9 bases left in between. For the CDR3, the DNA is TGTGCCAGCAGTGGCACTAACGATCAGCCCCAGCATTTT. Protein: CASSGTNDQPQHF.

The chain employs TRBV12-3 or TRBV12-4 and TRBJ2-2; D possibly uses TRBD1 or TRBD2 (5 bases each). The CDR3 totals 14 residues. Trimming took off 6 bases at V and 5 bases at J, with 13 bases between the two ends. The CDR3 sequence is CASSTGRPTGELFF. CDR3 sequence (DNA): TGTGCCAGCAGCACGGGACGGCCGACCGGGGAGCTGTTTTTT.

This rearrangement joins TRBV7-9 to TRBJ2-7; D uncertain. CDR3 length: 15 residues. Germline V gene lookup returns CDR1 SEHNR and CDR2 FQNEAQ (reference sequence). V was cut by 4 bases and J by 3 bases, with 16 bases left in between. The CDR3 coding sequence is TGTGCCAGCAGCTCCCTTGGTGGCAGCGACTACGAGCAGTACTTC. Amino acids: CASSSLGGSDYEQYF. Drawing the rest from reference TRBV7-9 and TRBJ2-7, the complete variable domain is DTGVSQNPRHKITKRGQNVTFRCDPISEHNRLYWYRQTLGQGPEFLTYFQNEAQLEKSRLLSDRFSAERPKGSFSTLEIQRTEQGDSAMYLCASSSLGGSDYEQYFGPGTRLTVT.

Note on this clonotype: Just one base apart from a much larger clone, this may be a read error. The genes are TRBV20-1 and TRBJ2-2; 9 nucleotides agree with TRBD2. After removal of 4 bases from V and 2 bases from J, the junction contained 17 bases not matched to a gene. The CDR3 totals 19 residues. Germline values: CDR1 DFQATT, CDR2 SNEGSKA (reference sequence). The CDR3 sequence is CSATARYWSGGSNTGELFF. The CDR3 DNA is TGCAGTGCTACAGCCCGATATTGGAGCGGGGGGAGCAACACCGGGGAGCTGTTTTTT.

This clonotype was seen repeatedly, ten times or more. V gene TRBV12-5 combines with J gene TRBJ2-7; D is perhaps TRBD1 (5 bases). This CDR3 has 12 amino acids. Per germline, CDR1 LGHNT and CDR2 FRNRAP. V lost 6 bases, J lost 6 bases, and 12 bases lay in between. DNA for the CDR3: TGTGCTAGTGGCCTGGACATGACCGAGCAGTACTTC. It translates to CASGLDMTEQYF.

V usage is TRBV6-2 or TRBV6-3 and J usage is TRBJ2-1; 11 bases are shared with TRBD2. Trimming removed 2 bases from V and 8 bases from J; junction bases left unmatched: 11. Germline lookup yields CDR1 MNHEY and CDR2 SVGEGT. CDR3 length: 17 amino acids. DNA of the CDR3: TGTGCCAGCAGTTACGAGAGTAGCGGGAGGGGTGGAGATGAGCAGTTCTTC. This sequence encodes CASSYESSGRGGDEQFF.

The V gene is TRBV20-1, the J gene TRBJ2-3; D is ambiguous. This CDR3 is 14 amino acids long. V was clipped by 4 bases and J by 4 bases, with 15 bases between them. Germline CDR1 and CDR2: DFQATT and SNEGSKA (reference sequence). CDR3 loop: CSAMADLTSDTQYF. The CDR3 region has the DNA TGCAGTGCTATGGCAGACCTCACCTCAGATACGCAGTATTTT.

The J gene is TRBJ2-7, the V gene TRBV5-1; 9 bases are shared with TRBD1. Per germline, CDR1 SGHRS and CDR2 YFSETQ. V dropped 4 bases and J dropped 2; count of bases not matched to a gene: 10. The CDR3 sequence is 16 residues long. CDR3 loop: CASSPRPRQGAYEQYF. The DNA for the CDR3 is TGCGCCAGCAGCCCACGACCCAGACAGGGGGCCTACGAGCAGTACTTC.

The chain carries TRBV20-1 and TRBJ1-1; D uncertain. The germline gives CDR1 DFQATT, CDR2 SNEGSKA (reference sequence). This CDR3 is 14 amino acids long. V lost 0 bases to trimming and J lost 0 bases, with 8 bases between them. For the CDR3, the DNA is TGCAGTGCTAGAGACCTAGGACTGAACACTGAAGCTTTCTTT. It codes for CSARDLGLNTEAFF.